This TCR beta chain stems from a study of cytomegalovirus exposure and HLA in healthy donors (dated 2017 in TCRdb). Turning to the overall study: In an earlier analysis of about 560 of the donors, under 300 Gb of sequence data and just under 120 million unique TCR beta sequences from roughly 190 million T cells were reported. Approximately 300 gigabases of sequencing data and approximately 85 million unique TCR sequences were included in an early release covering roughly 600 HLA-typed donors. A later analysis re-analyzed previously published TCR beta repertoires from roughly 690 donors and added high-resolution HLA genotyping to study TCR occurrence patterns. About 5 DR-DQ haplotypes were handled as single units for association and clustering, since linkage in the cohort was strong. Donor age, sex, ethnicity and CMV serostatus were compiled alongside the repertoire data. In addition to the first cohort of hundreds of subjects, a separate validation cohort of 100 to 150 different subjects was used. The study profiled the T cell repertoires of 500 to 800 subjects by immunosequencing and related them to cytomegalovirus serostatus. A later genetic analysis took genome-wide SNP genotypes for 398 of the 666 donors and used that subset as a discovery cohort. The number of donors typed differed by locus, with about 629-630 for A, B, C, DRB1 and DQB1, around 500 for DQA1, 600 to 610 for DPA1, and around 460 for DPB1. Every repertoire in the discovery cohort had been generated on one and the same sequencing platform. The study aimed to test whether cataloging public T cell receptors could reveal signatures of past pathogen exposure. High-throughput TCR immunosequencing, statistical association of individual TCRs with disease status, and machine learning were combined to predict cytomegalovirus infection status. An earlier analysis of 587 of the donors applied high-throughput TCR beta sequencing to assess whether each TCR beta V gene segment acted as functional or pseudogenic. The genetic ancestry cluster associated with self-reported Caucasian donors included approximately 85% of the roughly 390 genotyped donors. In the later analysis, no new phenotypic data were used to find candidate immune exposures; instead, reliance was placed on TCR beta sequences and their occurrence across donors. Among 300 to 500 genotyped donors of the cohort, an average of about 240,000 unique TCR beta nucleotide sequences was sequenced per donor, of which roughly 17% were non-productive. Class I and class II HLA loci were covered by the typing at four-digit resolution. The paper as a whole reports these results and caveats: According to a later analysis, most CMV-associated TCR beta chains appeared to be HLA-restricted, and the HLA associations seemed to be driven largely by CMV exposure. When HLA alleles, especially DR and DQ, strongly co-occurred, TCR associations were difficult to assign to individual alleles. In a later analysis, the rate of TCR association differed among HLA loci, with DRB1 alleles having the most associated TCRs and HLA-C alleles having the fewest. The sequencing pipeline was judged likely to have produced a cluster of highly shared sequence variants as a technical artifact. In both the original and validation cohorts, the classifier was reported to diagnose cytomegalovirus status with high specificity and sensitivity. Across donors, most TCR sequences were observed very rarely, whereas some public TCRs were present in many individuals. In a later genetic analysis, fewer N-insertions in productive TCRs were reported among donors in an Asian-associated ancestry cluster than the approximately 670-donor mean. According to the authors, the approach could potentially be generalized to other disease states and immunological phenotypes. In an earlier analysis of 587 of the donors, most TCR beta V segments appeared in productive rearrangements about 87% or about 30% of the time, broadly matching IMGT annotations. Specific HLA alleles were associated with 16,951 TCR beta sequences at a false discovery rate of 0.05 in a later analysis. Immune exposure information for the cohort was limited to CMV serostatus. Because some donors lacked HLA typing at each locus, the association tests relied only on the typed subset. In a later analysis, HLA-associated TCR beta chains showed more clonal expansion and lower generation probabilities than non-associated chains that were equally common. Several of the top co-occurrence clusters appeared to be linked to parvovirus B19, influenza, CMV and Epstein-Barr virus, according to a later analysis. A few of the identified cytomegalovirus-associated TCR beta chains were confirmed in vitro to be specific for cytomegalovirus antigens. Only TCR beta chains were sequenced in this cohort, and the absence of alpha or paired-chain data limited detectable features. Linkage disequilibrium might explain the correlated functional status among segregating V segments, but an unknown experimental factor could not be excluded. A further reported finding was that TCR beta sequences accurately predicted the HLA-A and HLA-B alleles for most subjects in the first cohort. A later genetic analysis associated a missense DCLRE1C variant with V-gene and J-gene trimming of TCR beta chains, and an independent cohort replicated the association. Because counts were too low, roughly 16 rarely observed V segments, including chromosome 9 orphons, were left out of the earlier analysis of 587 of the donors. Roughly uniform sequencing depth across donors was assumed in presence/absence analyses, although this assumption may not hold. The study gave a list of under 200 TCR beta chains associated with cytomegalovirus.

In regard to this clone: What this receptor recognizes is not known. Within one base of it there is no much larger clone, and no base qualities were kept.

The cohort was made up of 666 healthy bone marrow donors. At the time of sampling, all cohort members were nominally healthy, though unrecorded immune exposures were likely present. The donor tested CMV seropositive, placing the donor among the roughly 300 seropositive members of the cohort. A peripheral blood sample was provided by each donor, and peripheral blood mononuclear cells were used for TCR beta sequencing. Genomic DNA was extracted from the blood cell samples with the Qiagen DNeasy Blood Extraction Kit. Libraries were built with the immunoSEQ multiplex PCR assay. For the multiplex PCR, a mixture combining 60 forward primers for TCR Vbeta segments and 13 reverse primers for TCR Jbeta segments was used. Amplification of the CDR3 region of rearranged TCR beta genes was performed with a multiplex PCR assay on genomic DNA. The Illumina HiSeq System was used to sequence the amplified TCR beta libraries as 87-base-pair reads. In the paper's pipeline: A later analysis counted tens of millions of unique TCR beta chains across the 500 to 850 repertoires, and some 11 million of these chains were shared by at least two donors. Raw reads were error-corrected and collapsed into unique sequences by a nearest-neighbor algorithm in which closely related sequences were merged to remove PCR and sequencing errors. V, D and J gene segments were assigned by aligning CDR3 sequences to IMGT reference sequences. Each retained sequence needed at least a six-nucleotide match to both a V gene segment and a J gene segment. A rearrangement counted as productive if the CDR3 had no stop codons and remained in frame with V and J, and every other rearrangement counted as non-productive. CDR3 was defined by IMGT convention, running from the second conserved V-encoded cysteine to the conserved J-encoded phenylalanine. Sequences without an unambiguous match to a single V gene segment were excluded from the earlier analysis of 500 to 700 of the donors. An earlier analysis of a few hundred of the donors called V segments functional above 56.7% productive rearrangements and segregating when the between-donor standard deviation exceeded 5%. A statistical classification framework was built for diagnosing cytomegalovirus status from the catalog of TCR beta chain sequences. V and J gene assignment, in a later analysis, came from comparing TCR nucleotide sequences with IMGT/GENE-DB human TR gene sequences. In a later analysis, CDR3 sequences and most-parsimonious VDJ recombination scenarios were assigned using the TCRdist pipeline. In a later analysis, every TCR beta chain was defined by the combination of its CDR3 amino acid sequence and its V-gene family, and reads without a unique V-gene family were dropped. As a way to deal with suspected cross-contamination and a sequencing artifact, a later analysis dropped hundreds of nucleotide sequences that were highly shared and had low generation probability. A later analysis calculated a clonal expansion index for each public chain from normalized within-repertoire ranks of inferred template counts. In a later analysis, generation probabilities were computed with a VDJ recombination model fitted to out-of-frame rearrangements, and the resulting probabilities were checked against IGoR. In a later analysis, hypergeometric tests were used to score TCR-TCR, TCR-HLA and TCR-CMV co-occurrence, with a repertoire-size bias correction applied to TCR pairs. To estimate false discovery rates, a later analysis permuted the HLA or CMV assignments 20 times. A later analysis grouped co-occurring TCRs with DBSCAN, adding TCRdist sequence similarity when clustering within HLA-allele-positive subsets. Co-occurrence clustering excluded repertoires with fewer than 30,000 or more than 120,000 public chains, plus five with anomalous nucleotide sharing. What TCRdb holds here is the immuneACCESS table cut down to in-frame rearrangements. Part of the clones is not present; checked against another copy, under half of the missing clones reflect an unresolved V gene, and the others are unexplained. The V and J calls and clone size are taken from that table; D and trimming were inferred from the DNA. The sample data list some 120,000 clones, and 79% of these were observed just once. The ten largest clonotypes hold 3% of the sample.

The receptor was derived from a woman younger than 35 in good health and CMV-seropositive. The sequenced sample was PBMCs.

The CDR3 protein is CAISTGSWDTIYF. The DNA sequence reads TGTGCCATCAGTACAGGGTCTTGGGACACCATATATTTT. The V and J genes are TRBV10-3 and TRBJ1-3; a tentative D match to TRBD1 spans 6 bases. V is shortened by 5 bases, J by 8 bases, and the region joining them spans 13 bases. The CDR3 contains 13 residues, cysteine and phenylalanine counted. Just the 39-base CDR3 DNA is kept, in frame starting at base 1. CDR1 is given as ENHRY and CDR2 as SYGVKD, both from the germline V gene.